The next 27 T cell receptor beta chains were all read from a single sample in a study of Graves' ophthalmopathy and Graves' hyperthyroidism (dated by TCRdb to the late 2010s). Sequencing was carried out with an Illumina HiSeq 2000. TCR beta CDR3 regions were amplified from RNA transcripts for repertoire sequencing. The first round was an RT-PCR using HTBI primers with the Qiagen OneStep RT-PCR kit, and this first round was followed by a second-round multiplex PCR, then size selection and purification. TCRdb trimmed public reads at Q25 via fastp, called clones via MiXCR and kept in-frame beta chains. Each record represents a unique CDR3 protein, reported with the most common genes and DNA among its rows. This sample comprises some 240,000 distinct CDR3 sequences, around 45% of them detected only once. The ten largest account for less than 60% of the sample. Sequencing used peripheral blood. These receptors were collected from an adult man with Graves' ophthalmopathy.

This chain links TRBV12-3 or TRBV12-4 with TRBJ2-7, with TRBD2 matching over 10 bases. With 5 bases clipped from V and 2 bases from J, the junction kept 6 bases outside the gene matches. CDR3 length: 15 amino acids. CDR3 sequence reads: CASSPQAGGTYEQYF. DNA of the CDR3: TGTGCCAGCAGTCCCCAAGCGGGAGGGACCTACGAGCAGTACTTC.

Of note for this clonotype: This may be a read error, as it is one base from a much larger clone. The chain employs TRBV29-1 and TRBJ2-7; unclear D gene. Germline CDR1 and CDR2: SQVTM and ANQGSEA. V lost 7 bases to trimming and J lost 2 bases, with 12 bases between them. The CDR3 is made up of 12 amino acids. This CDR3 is CSAGNSPYEQYF. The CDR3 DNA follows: TGCAGCGCTGGGAACAGCCCCTACGAGCAGTACTTC.

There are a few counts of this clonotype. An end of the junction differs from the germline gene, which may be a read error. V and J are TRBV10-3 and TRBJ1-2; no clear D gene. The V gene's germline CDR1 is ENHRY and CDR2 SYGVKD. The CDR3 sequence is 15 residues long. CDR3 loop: CASSYSDGLGNGYTF. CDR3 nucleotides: TGTGCCAGCAGTTACTCGGATGGGCTGGGGAATGGCTACACCTTC.

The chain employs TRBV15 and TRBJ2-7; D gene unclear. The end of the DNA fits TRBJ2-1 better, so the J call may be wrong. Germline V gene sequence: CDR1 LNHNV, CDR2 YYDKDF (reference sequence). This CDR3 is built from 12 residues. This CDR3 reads CATSRDPEEQFF. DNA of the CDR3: TGTGCCACCAGCAGAGATCCGGAGGAGCAGTTCTTC.

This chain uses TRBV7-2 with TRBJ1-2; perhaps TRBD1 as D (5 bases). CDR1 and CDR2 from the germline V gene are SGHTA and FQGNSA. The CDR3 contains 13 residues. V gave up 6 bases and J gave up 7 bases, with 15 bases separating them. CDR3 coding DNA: TGTGCCAGCAGGCCCGGGACGGCCTCTGGCTACACCTTC. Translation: CASRPGTASGYTF. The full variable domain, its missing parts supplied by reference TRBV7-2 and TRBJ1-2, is GAGVSQSPSNKVTEKGKDVELRCDPISGHTALYWYRQSLGQGLEFLIYFQGNSAPDKSGLPSDRFSAERTGGSVSTLTIQRTQQEDSAVYLCASRPGTASGYTFGSGTRLTVV.

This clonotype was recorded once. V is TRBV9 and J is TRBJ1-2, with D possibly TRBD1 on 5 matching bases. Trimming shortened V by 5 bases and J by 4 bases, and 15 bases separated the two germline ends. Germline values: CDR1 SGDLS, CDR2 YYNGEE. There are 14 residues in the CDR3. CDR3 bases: TGTGCCAGCAGTCGAAAATCCGGGGCCTATGGCTACACCTTC. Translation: CASSRKSGAYGYTF. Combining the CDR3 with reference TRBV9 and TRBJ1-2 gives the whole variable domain DSGVTQTPKHLITATGQRVTLRCSPRSGDLSVYWYQQSLDQGLQFLIQYYNGEERAKGNILERFSAQQFPDLHSELNLSSLELGDSALYFCASSRKSGAYGYTFGSGTRLTVV.

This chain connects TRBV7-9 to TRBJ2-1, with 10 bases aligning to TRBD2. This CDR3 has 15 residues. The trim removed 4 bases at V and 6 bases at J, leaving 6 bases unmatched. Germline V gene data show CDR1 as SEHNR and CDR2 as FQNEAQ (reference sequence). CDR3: CASSWEREGCNEQFF. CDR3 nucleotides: TGTGCCAGCAGCTGGGAGCGGGAGGGCTGCAATGAGCAGTTCTTC.

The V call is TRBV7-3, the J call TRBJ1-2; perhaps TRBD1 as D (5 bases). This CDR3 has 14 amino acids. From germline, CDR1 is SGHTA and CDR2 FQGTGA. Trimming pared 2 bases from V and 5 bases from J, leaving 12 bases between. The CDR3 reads CASSLDPTVYGYTF. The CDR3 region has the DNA TGTGCCAGCAGCTTAGACCCGACAGTATATGGCTACACCTTC.

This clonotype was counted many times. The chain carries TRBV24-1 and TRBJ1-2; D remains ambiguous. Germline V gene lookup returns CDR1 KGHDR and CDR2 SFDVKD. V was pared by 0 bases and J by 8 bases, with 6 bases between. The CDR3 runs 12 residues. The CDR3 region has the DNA TGTGCCACCAGTGATTTGGAGGAAGGCTACACCTTC. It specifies CATSDLEEGYTF.

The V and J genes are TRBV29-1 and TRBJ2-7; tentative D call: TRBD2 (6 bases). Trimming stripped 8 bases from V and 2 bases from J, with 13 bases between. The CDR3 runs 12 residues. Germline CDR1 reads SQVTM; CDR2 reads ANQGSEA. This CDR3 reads CSSGGTPYEQYF. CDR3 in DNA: TGCAGCAGTGGCGGGACCCCCTACGAGCAGTACTTC.

CDR3 DNA: TGTGCCAGCAGTGGGGGGAGGCAATATCAGCCCCAGCATTTT. This translates into CASSGGRQYQPQHF. The chain uses TRBV2 and TRBJ1-5, with D perhaps TRBD1 (5 bases). This CDR3 is built from 14 residues. Germline CDR1 reads SNHLY; CDR2 reads FYNNEI. V lost 4 bases, J lost 5 bases, and 12 bases lay in between.

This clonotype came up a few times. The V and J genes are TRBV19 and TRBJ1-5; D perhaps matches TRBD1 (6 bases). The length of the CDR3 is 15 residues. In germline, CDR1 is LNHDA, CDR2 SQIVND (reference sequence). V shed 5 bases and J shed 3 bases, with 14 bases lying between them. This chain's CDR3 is CASSAIGQLNQPQHF. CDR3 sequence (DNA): TGTGCCAGTAGTGCCATAGGACAGCTCAATCAGCCCCAGCATTTT.

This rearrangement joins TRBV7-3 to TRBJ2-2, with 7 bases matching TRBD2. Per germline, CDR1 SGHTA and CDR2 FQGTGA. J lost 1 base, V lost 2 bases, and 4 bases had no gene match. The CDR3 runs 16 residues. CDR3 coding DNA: TGTGCCAGCAGCTTATTGGGAGGGGTGAACACCGGGGAGCTGTTTTTT. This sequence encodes CASSLLGGVNTGELFF.

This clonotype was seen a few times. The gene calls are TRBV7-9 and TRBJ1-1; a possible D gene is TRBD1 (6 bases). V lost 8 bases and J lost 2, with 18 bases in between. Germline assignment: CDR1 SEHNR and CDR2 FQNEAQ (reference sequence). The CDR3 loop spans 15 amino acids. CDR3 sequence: CASERGAGGNTEAFF. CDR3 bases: TGTGCCAGCGAAAGGGGCGCGGGGGGCAACACTGAAGCTTTCTTT.

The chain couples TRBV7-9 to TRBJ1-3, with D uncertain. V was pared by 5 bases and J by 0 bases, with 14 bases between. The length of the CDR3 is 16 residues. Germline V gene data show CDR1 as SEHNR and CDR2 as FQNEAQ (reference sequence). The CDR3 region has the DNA TGTGCCAGCAGCCGTCGACTGGCCAGCTCTGGAAACACCATATATTTT. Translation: CASSRRLASSGNTIYF.

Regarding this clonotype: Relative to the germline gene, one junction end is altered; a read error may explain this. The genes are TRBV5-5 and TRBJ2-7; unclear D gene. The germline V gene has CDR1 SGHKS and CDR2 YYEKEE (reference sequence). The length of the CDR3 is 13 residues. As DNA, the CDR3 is TGCGCCAGCAGCCCGTATCTTTCCTACGAGCAGTACTTC. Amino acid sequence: CASSPYLSYEQYF.

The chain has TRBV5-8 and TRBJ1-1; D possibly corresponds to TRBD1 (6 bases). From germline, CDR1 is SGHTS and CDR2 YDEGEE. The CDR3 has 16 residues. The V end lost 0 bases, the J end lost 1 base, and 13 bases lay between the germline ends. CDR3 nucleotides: TGTGCCAGCAGCTTGGTCGGGGGGCTTTCGAACACTGAAGCTTTCTTT. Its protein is CASSLVGGLSNTEAFF.

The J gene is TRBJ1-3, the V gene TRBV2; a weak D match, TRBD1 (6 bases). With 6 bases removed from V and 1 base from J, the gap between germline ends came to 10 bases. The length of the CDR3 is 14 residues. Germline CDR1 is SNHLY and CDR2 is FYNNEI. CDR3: CASRPQGSGNTIYF. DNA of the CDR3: TGTGCCAGCAGACCACAGGGATCTGGAAACACCATATATTTT.

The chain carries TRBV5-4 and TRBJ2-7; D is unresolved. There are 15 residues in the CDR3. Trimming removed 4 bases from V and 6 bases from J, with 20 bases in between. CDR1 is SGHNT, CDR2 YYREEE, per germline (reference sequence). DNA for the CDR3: TGTGCCAGCAGCCAACGCCCCCGACGAAGAGTCGAGCAGTACTTC. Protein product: CASSQRPRRRVEQYF.

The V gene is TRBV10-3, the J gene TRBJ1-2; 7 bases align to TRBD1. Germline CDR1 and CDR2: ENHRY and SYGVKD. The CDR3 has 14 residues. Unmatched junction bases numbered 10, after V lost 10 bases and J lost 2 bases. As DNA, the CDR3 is TGTGCCAGCTCAGAAATCAGGGGGAACTATGGCTACACCTTC. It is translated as CASSEIRGNYGYTF.

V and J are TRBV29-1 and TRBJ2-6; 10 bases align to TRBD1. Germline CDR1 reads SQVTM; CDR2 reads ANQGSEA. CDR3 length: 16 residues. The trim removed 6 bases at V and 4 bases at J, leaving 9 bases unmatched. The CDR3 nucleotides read TGCAGCGTCTACCGGACAGGGGGTGGGGGGGCCAACGTCCTGACTTTC. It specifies CSVYRTGGGGANVLTF.

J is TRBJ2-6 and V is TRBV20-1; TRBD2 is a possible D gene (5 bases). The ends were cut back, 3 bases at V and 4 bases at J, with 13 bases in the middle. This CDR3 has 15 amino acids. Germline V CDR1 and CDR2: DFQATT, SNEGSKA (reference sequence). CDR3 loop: CSASVDSPGANVLTF. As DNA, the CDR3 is TGCAGTGCTAGTGTGGACTCACCCGGGGCCAACGTCCTGACTTTC.

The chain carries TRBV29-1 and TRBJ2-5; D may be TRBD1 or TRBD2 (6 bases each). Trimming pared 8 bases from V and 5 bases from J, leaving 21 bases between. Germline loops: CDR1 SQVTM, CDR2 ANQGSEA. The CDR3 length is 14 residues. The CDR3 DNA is TGCAGCAGTCCTGTCTACGGGGGCGGGGAGACCCAGTACTTC. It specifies CSSPVYGGGETQYF. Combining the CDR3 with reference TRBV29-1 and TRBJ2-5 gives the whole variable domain SAVISQKPSRDICQRGTSLTIQCQVDSQVTMMFWYRQQPGQSLTLIATANQGSEATYESGFVIDKFPISRPNLTFSTLTVSNMSPEDSSIYLCSSPVYGGGETQYFGPGTRLLVL.

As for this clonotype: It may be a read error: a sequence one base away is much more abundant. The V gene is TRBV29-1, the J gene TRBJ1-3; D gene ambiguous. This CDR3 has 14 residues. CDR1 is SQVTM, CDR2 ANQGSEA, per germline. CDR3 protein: CNVFYDLAGNTIYF. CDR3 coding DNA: TGCAACGTGTTCTATGACCTGGCGGGAAACACCATATATTTT.

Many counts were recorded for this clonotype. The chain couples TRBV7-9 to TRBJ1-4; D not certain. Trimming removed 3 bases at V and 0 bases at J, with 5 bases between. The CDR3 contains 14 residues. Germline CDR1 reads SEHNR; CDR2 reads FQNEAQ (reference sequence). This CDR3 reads CASSLASTNEKLFF. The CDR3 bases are TGTGCCAGCAGCTTGGCTTCAACTAATGAAAAACTGTTTTTT. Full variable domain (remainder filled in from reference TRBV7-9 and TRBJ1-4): DTGVSQNPRHKITKRGQNVTFRCDPISEHNRLYWYRQTLGQGPEFLTYFQNEAQLEKSRLLSDRFSAERPKGSFSTLEIQRTEQGDSAMYLCASSLASTNEKLFFGSGTQLSVL.

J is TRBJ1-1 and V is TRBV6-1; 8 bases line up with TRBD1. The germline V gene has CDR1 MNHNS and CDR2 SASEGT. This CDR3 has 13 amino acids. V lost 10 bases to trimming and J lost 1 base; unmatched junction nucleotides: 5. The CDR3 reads CATGQGSNTEAFF. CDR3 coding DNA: TGTGCCACCGGACAGGGTTCGAACACTGAAGCTTTCTTT.

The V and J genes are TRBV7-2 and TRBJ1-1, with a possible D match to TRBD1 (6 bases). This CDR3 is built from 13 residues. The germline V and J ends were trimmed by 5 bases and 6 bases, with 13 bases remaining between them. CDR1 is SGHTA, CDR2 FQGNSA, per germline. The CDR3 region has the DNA TGTGCCAGCAGCACCTACAGGGTGTCTGAAGCTTTCTTT. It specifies CASSTYRVSEAFF.